This T cell receptor beta chain was observed in a study of circulating CD8 cells and anti-PD-1 response in melanoma. Across the whole study: Nivolumab was given intravenously at 3 mg/kg every 2 weeks. Responders had complete or partial responses; non-responders had stable or progressive disease.

Using around 15 ng of total RNA, TCR libraries were made with the QIAseq Immune Repertoire TCR panel. In TCRdb, the reads were re-called with MiXCR into one record per CDR3 protein. Of some 2,500 distinct CDR3 sequences in the sample, roughly 7.3% were seen once. Judged by abundance, this clonotype is medium-sized. Four subsets defined by PD-1 and/or TIGIT were sorted from live CD3+CD8+TCRalphabeta+ cells. This TCR was sampled from a human donor with melanoma. Sequencing was performed on CD8+ T cells from PBMCs, taken at baseline or after one month of anti-PD-1 therapy (not recorded which).

As DNA, the CDR3 is TGCGCCAGCAGTCACGGCGCAGGAGTTTGCGAAAAACTGTTTTTT. It specifies CASSHGAGVCEKLFF. The chain combines TRBV23-1 with TRBJ1-4; D remains ambiguous. TRBV23-1 is an ORF; its function is uncertain. Trimming cost V 3 bases and J 8 bases, with 16 bases left between them. The CDR3 runs to 15 residues.